The 32 T cell receptor beta chains below were found in one sample sequenced in a study of blood T cell repertoires in COVID-19 (dated by TCRdb to about 2020). The library was generated by the immunoSEQ multiplex PCR assay. The table was pulled from immuneACCESS by TCRdb, which kept in-frame rearrangements only. Such tables lose some clones; where checked, under half of the loss comes from unresolved V genes, and the rest has no known cause. The sample table holds some 240,000 clones, of which roughly 88% were seen once. The top ten hold more than 8.5% of the sample. Sequencing was carried out using peripheral blood. The receptors shown here come from a woman aged 70-85 years with COVID-19, enrolled during active disease.

This chain links TRBV10-2 with TRBJ2-2, with TRBD2 identical over 12 bases. V dropped 2 bases and J dropped 0; count of bases not matched to a gene: 4. The CDR3 loop spans 18 amino acids. Per the germline V gene, CDR1 is WSHSY and CDR2 is SAAADI. CDR3 region: CASSEPLAGGSNTGELFF. DNA for the CDR3: TGCGCCAGCAGTGAGCCACTAGCGGGAGGCTCGAACACCGGGGAGCTGTTTTTT.

As DNA, the CDR3 is TGCGCCAGCAGCTCGGGACAACCTACAGATACGCAGTATTTT. This codes for CASSSGQPTDTQYF. The chain couples TRBV5-1 to TRBJ2-3; TRBD1 might be the D (6 bases). This CDR3 contains 14 residues. The V end was cut by 3 bases, the J end by 3 bases, with 11 bases between. Germline V gives CDR1 SGHRS, CDR2 YFSETQ.

The rearrangement links TRBV29-1 to TRBJ2-7, with unresolved D. Per germline, CDR1 SQVTM and CDR2 ANQGSEA. The CDR3 extends over 13 amino acids. Trimming pared 6 bases from V and 1 base from J, leaving 13 bases between. The DNA of the CDR3 is TGCAGCGTCGCCCAGAACCCTTCCTACGAGCAGTACTTC. Translating gives CSVAQNPSYEQYF.

The chain recombines TRBV28 with TRBJ2-7; 9 nucleotides agree with TRBD2. Germline V gene sequence: CDR1 MDHEN, CDR2 SYDVKM. The CDR3 runs to 14 residues. V gave up 5 bases and J gave up 0 bases; unmatched junction bases: 2. DNA of the CDR3: TGTGCCAGCAGTCTAGCGGGAAGCTCCTACGAGCAGTACTTC. It encodes CASSLAGSSYEQYF.

This chain connects TRBV6-5 to TRBJ2-7; a possible D gene is TRBD1 (6 bases). Trimming took off 6 bases at V and 2 bases at J, with 11 bases between the two ends. The germline V gene encodes CDR1 MNHEY and CDR2 SVGAGI. This CDR3 has 13 residues. In DNA, the CDR3 is TGTGCCAGCAGGAGACAGGTAACCTACGAGCAGTACTTC. Translated: CASRRQVTYEQYF.

The V and J genes are TRBV29-1 and TRBJ2-5, with D possibly being TRBD2 (6 bases). Germline V gene data show CDR1 as SQVTM and CDR2 as ANQGSEA. This CDR3 is 11 amino acids long. V was shortened by 4 bases and J by 9 bases, with 12 bases between the two germline ends. The CDR3 loop is CSVGGTWSQYF. The CDR3 nucleotides are TGCAGCGTTGGCGGGACGTGGTCCCAGTACTTC.

The chain carries TRBV28 and TRBJ1-4, with 9 bases lining up with TRBD1. This CDR3 has 15 amino acids. Germline-derived CDR1 and CDR2 are MDHEN and SYDVKM. V trimming: 1 base; J trimming: 5 bases; junction bases outside the gene matches: 2. CDR3 amino acids: CASSLLGTGNEKLFF. CDR3 in DNA: TGTGCCAGCAGTTTATTGGGGACAGGGAATGAAAAACTGTTTTTT.

The V call is TRBV4-1, the J call TRBJ1-6, with no clear D. There are 14 residues in the CDR3. Per germline, CDR1 MGHRA and CDR2 YSYEKL. Trimming took off 0 bases at V and 9 bases at J, with 9 bases between the two ends. The CDR3 sequence: CASSQESITSPLHF. The CDR3 coding sequence is TGCGCCAGCAGCCAAGAGAGCATCACTTCACCCCTCCACTTT.

This chain links TRBV6-1 with TRBJ1-5, with TRBD1 matching 11 bases. The germline V gene encodes CDR1 MNHNS and CDR2 SASEGT. V was pared by 4 bases and J by 3 bases, with 8 bases of the junction left unmatched. The CDR3 contains 17 residues. The CDR3 region has the DNA TGTGCCAGCAGTGCAAGGACAGGGGGCCAAGTCAATCAGCCCCAGCATTTT. It yields the protein CASSARTGGQVNQPQHF.

V and J are TRBV28 and TRBJ2-7, with 9 bases that match TRBD1. This CDR3 comprises 16 residues. Germline V gives CDR1 MDHEN, CDR2 SYDVKM. J lost 7 bases, V lost 7 bases, and 17 bases had no gene match. The CDR3 region is CASIIPRTGEIREQYF. The CDR3 nucleotides are TGTGCCAGCATCATCCCCAGGACAGGGGAAATTCGGGAGCAGTACTTC.

This rearrangement joins TRBV9 to TRBJ1-4; D gene ambiguous. The CDR3 loop spans 15 amino acids. V lost 0 bases and J 3 bases, leaving 9 bases between the germline ends. The germline gives CDR1 SGDLS, CDR2 YYNGEE. For the CDR3, the DNA is TGTGCCAGCAGCGTAGGCGGGGTCCCTAATGAAAAACTGTTTTTT. It specifies CASSVGGVPNEKLFF.

V usage is TRBV3-1 (or the pseudogene TRBV3-2) and J usage is TRBJ1-1, with D possibly TRBD1 on 5 matching bases. The CDR3 covers 13 residues. Trimming removed 6 bases at V and 4 bases at J, with 12 bases between. The germline CDR1 and CDR2 sequences are LGHDT and YNNKEL (reference sequence). DNA for the CDR3: TGTGCCAGCAGTTACATAAGGGGCACTGAAGCTTTCTTT. Amino acids: CASSYIRGTEAFF.

The chain couples TRBV7-2 to TRBJ2-4; D may be TRBD2 (6 bases). V lost 0 bases, J lost 3 bases, and 9 bases lay in between. The CDR3 runs to 15 residues. In germline, CDR1 is SGHTA, CDR2 FQGNSA. CDR3 amino acids: CASSLAYGGKNIQYF. CDR3 nucleotide sequence: TGTGCCAGCAGCTTAGCTTACGGGGGCAAAAACATTCAGTACTTC.

The chain recombines TRBV2 with TRBJ2-7; D call uncertain. The CDR3 runs 17 residues. V dropped 7 bases and J dropped 0 bases, with 22 bases sitting between them. CDR1 is SNHLY, CDR2 FYNNEI, per germline. The CDR3 spells CASIKSVGLFLSYEQYF. CDR3 DNA: TGTGCCAGCATAAAATCGGTGGGCCTTTTTCTCTCCTACGAGCAGTACTTC.

The rearrangement uses TRBV2 and TRBJ2-2; maybe TRBD1 (6 bases). CDR3 length equals 14 residues. Germline lookup yields CDR1 SNHLY and CDR2 FYNNEI. V gave up 9 bases and J gave up 2 bases, with 13 bases separating them. The CDR3 is CARLGTTNTGELFF. The CDR3 DNA reads as TGTGCCAGACTTGGGACAACAAACACCGGGGAGCTGTTTTTT.

The chain couples TRBV20-1 to TRBJ2-1, with 13 positions matching TRBD2. Germline V gene sequence: CDR1 DFQATT, CDR2 SNEGSKA (reference sequence). The CDR3 is made up of 15 amino acids. With 3 bases clipped from V and 8 bases from J, the junction kept 7 bases outside the gene matches. The CDR3 loop is CSASLRTSGSYEQFF. The DNA of the CDR3 is TGCAGTGCTAGTCTAAGGACTAGCGGGAGCTATGAGCAGTTCTTC.

This rearrangement joins TRBV2 to TRBJ1-1; D is perhaps TRBD1 (6 bases). The CDR3 loop spans 12 amino acids. Germline loops: CDR1 SNHLY, CDR2 FYNNEI. V was pared by 5 bases and J by 10 bases, with 14 bases between. CDR3 sequence reads: CASSWGGHRAFF. CDR3 coding DNA: TGTGCCAGCAGTTGGGGGGGGCATCGAGCTTTCTTT.

This chain uses TRBV20-1 with TRBJ2-1; 10 bases map to TRBD2. Germline CDR1 and CDR2: DFQATT and SNEGSKA (reference sequence). Trimming cost V 3 bases and J 10 bases; bases outside gene matches: 6. The CDR3 spans 13 residues. CDR3 residues: CSASYDSGREQFF. DNA of the CDR3: TGCAGTGCTAGTTACGATAGCGGGAGGGAGCAGTTCTTC.

The rearrangement links TRBV19 to TRBJ2-7; TRBD2 matches at 8 bases. The CDR3 consists of 12 residues. The V and J ends lost 9 bases and 2 bases, in that order; junction bases with no gene match: 3. CDR1 is LNHDA, CDR2 SQIVND, per germline (reference sequence). The CDR3 nucleotides read TGTGCCAGCGGGAGGGGAACCTACGAGCAGTACTTC. Its protein product is CASGRGTYEQYF.

The rearrangement uses TRBV28 and TRBJ1-2; D unclear. Germline assignment: CDR1 MDHEN and CDR2 SYDVKM. Trimming removed 1 base at V and 6 bases at J, with 6 bases between. The CDR3 loop spans 12 amino acids. The CDR3 loop is CASSLFGDGYTF. The CDR3 region has the DNA TGTGCCAGCAGTTTATTCGGGGATGGCTACACCTTC.

V and J are TRBV29-1 and TRBJ2-3; 9 nucleotides align to TRBD2. The CDR3 totals 14 residues. V lost 6 bases, J lost 2 bases, and 6 bases stayed unmatched. Germline V gene lookup returns CDR1 SQVTM and CDR2 ANQGSEA. In DNA, the CDR3 is TGCAGCGTGGTTAGCGGGAGTACCACAGATACGCAGTATTTT. It specifies CSVVSGSTTDTQYF.

The chain uses TRBV25-1 and TRBJ2-1; TRBD1 agrees at 8 bases. The CDR3 runs to 14 residues. Germline V lookup: CDR1 MGHDK, CDR2 SYGVNS. V lost 3 bases and J lost 4; bases outside the gene matches: 2. The CDR3 nucleotides are TGTGCCAGCAGTGATTGGGACAGGTACAATGAGCAGTTCTTC. Its protein is CASSDWDRYNEQFF. Drawing the rest from reference TRBV25-1 and TRBJ2-1, the complete variable domain is EADIYQTPRYLVIGTGKKITLECSQTMGHDKMYWYQQDPGMELHLIHYSYGVNSTEKGDLSSESTVSRIRTEHFPLTLESARPSHTSQYLCASSDWDRYNEQFFGPGTRLTVL.

The rearrangement joins TRBV24-1 to TRBJ2-2, with TRBD2 as a possible D gene (6 bases). The CDR3 has 17 amino acids. The germline gives CDR1 KGHDR, CDR2 SFDVKD. V was shortened by 7 bases and J by 4 bases, with 21 bases between the two germline ends. CDR3 nucleotides: TGTGCCACCAGGGATCCTAATGCGGCCGGGGGCACCGGGGAGCTGTTTTTT. It encodes CATRDPNAAGGTGELFF.

The V and J genes are TRBV12-5 and TRBJ1-3; D may be TRBD1 (5 bases). This CDR3 has 17 residues. Germline lookup yields CDR1 LGHNT and CDR2 FRNRAP. The V end lost 1 base, the J end lost 4 bases, and 17 bases lay between the germline ends. The CDR3 bases are TGTGCTAGTGGTTTGGCCTTTGGGGGGACGGCCGGAAACACCATATATTTT. Amino acids: CASGLAFGGTAGNTIYF. The whole variable domain, filled in from reference TRBV12-5 and TRBJ1-3, reads DARVTQTPRHKVTEMGQEVTMRCQPILGHNTVFWYRQTMMQGLELLAYFRNRAPLDDSGMPKDRFSAEMPDATLATLKIQPSEPRDSAVYFCASGLAFGGTAGNTIYFGEGSWLTVV.

CDR3: CASSRGTDNEQFF. The CDR3 nucleotides are TGTGCCAGCAGCCGGGGGACGGACAATGAGCAGTTCTTC. This rearrangement joins TRBV7-3 to TRBJ2-1, with D maybe TRBD2 (6 bases). The CDR3 length is 13 residues. V was cut by 5 bases and J by 5 bases, with 10 bases left in between. Looked up from germline, CDR1 is SGHTA and CDR2 is FQGTGA.

The genes are TRBV2 and TRBJ2-5, with TRBD1 identical over 10 bases. The CDR3 covers 16 residues. V was pared by 6 bases and J by 7 bases, with 14 bases of the junction left unmatched. CDR1 SNHLY and CDR2 FYNNEI come from the germline V gene. CDR3 protein: CASSVDPGQGWGTQYF. The CDR3 DNA follows: TGTGCCAGCAGCGTAGACCCGGGACAGGGGTGGGGGACCCAGTACTTC.

This chain links TRBV6-2 or TRBV6-3 with TRBJ1-1; D ambiguous. V lost 8 bases and J 2 bases, leaving 12 bases between the germline ends. The CDR3 loop spans 13 amino acids. The V gene's germline CDR1 is MNHEY and CDR2 SVGEGT. The CDR3 DNA follows: TGTGCCAGCCGTTCGCGAGTAAACACTGAAGCTTTCTTT. It yields the protein CASRSRVNTEAFF.

This chain connects TRBV6-5 to TRBJ2-2, with 9 bases lining up with TRBD2. Germline V gene sequence: CDR1 MNHEY, CDR2 SVGAGI. This CDR3 has 13 residues. The CDR3 nucleotides are TGTGCGACTAGCGGAGGGGGCACCGGGGAGCTGTTTTTT. Translating it yields CATSGGGTGELFF.

CDR3 coding DNA: TGTGCCAGCAGCTTGGTTAGCCCGGGGGAGCAGTACTTC. Its translation: CASSLVSPGEQYF. This sequence joins TRBV5-5 and TRBJ2-7, with D perhaps TRBD2 (5 bases). Trimming shortened V by 0 bases and J by 7 bases, and 11 bases separated the two germline ends. The germline V gene encodes CDR1 SGHKS and CDR2 YYEKEE (reference sequence). The CDR3 has 13 residues.

This chain connects TRBV6-1 to TRBJ1-5; D gene ambiguous. Trimming removed 2 bases at V and 4 bases at J, with 9 bases between. The CDR3 totals 14 residues. Germline values: CDR1 MNHNS, CDR2 SASEGT. The CDR3 loop is CASSESGVNQPQHF. Here the CDR3 DNA reads TGTGCCAGCAGTGAAAGCGGGGTGAATCAGCCCCAGCATTTT.

The V gene is TRBV5-8, the J gene TRBJ2-2, with TRBD2 matching 9 bases. The CDR3 is 18 amino acids. Germline assignment: CDR1 SGHTS and CDR2 YDEGEE. V lost 3 bases to trimming and J lost 0 bases; unmatched junction nucleotides: 9. The CDR3 region has the DNA TGTGCCAGCAGCTCGGGCCGACTAGCGGACGCGAACACCGGGGAGCTGTTTTTT. This codes for CASSSGRLADANTGELFF. The variable domain in full, with the rest retrieved from reference TRBV5-8 and TRBJ2-2, is EAGVTQSPTHLIKTRGQQATLRCSPISGHTSVYWYQQALGLGLQFLLWYDEGEERNRGNFPPRFSGRQFPNYSSELNVNALELEDSALYLCASSSGRLADANTGELFFGEGSRLTVL.

This sequence joins TRBV6-5 and TRBJ1-2, with 10 bases fitting TRBD1. The CDR3 contains 14 residues. Losses at the gene ends were 3 bases for V and 7 bases for J; bases not matched to a gene: 5. Germline-derived CDR1 and CDR2 are MNHEY and SVGAGI. The chain's CDR3 is CASSYAGTGVGYTF. The DNA of the CDR3 is TGTGCCAGCAGTTATGCCGGGACAGGGGTTGGCTACACCTTC.